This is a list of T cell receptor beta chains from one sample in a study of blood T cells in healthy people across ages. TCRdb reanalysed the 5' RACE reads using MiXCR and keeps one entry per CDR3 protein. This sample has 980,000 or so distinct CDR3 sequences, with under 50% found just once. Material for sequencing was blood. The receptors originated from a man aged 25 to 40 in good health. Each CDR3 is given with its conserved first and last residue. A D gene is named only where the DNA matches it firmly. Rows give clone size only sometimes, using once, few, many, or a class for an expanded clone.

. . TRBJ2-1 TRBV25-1 TGTGCCAGCAGTTGGAAATTAGAGACCCAGTTCTTC CASSWKLETQFF
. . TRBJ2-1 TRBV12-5 TGTGCTAGTGGTCTGACGGGGGGCCCGAACAATGAGCAGTTCTTC CASGLTGGPNNEQFF
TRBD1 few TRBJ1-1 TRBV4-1 TGCGCCAGCAGCCCACCGGGACAGGAGGTTAATGAAGCTTTCTTT CASSPPGQEVNEAFF
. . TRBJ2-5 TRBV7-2 TGTGCCAGCAGCCAACAGGACACAGTTGGTGAGCAGTACTTC CASSQQDTVGEQYF
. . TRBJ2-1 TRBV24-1 TGTGCCACCAGTGAATCCGGACCAAATGAGCAGTTCTTC CATSESGPNEQFF
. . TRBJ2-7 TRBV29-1 TGCAGCGTTGAAGATCCCCCAGGATCCTACGAGCAGTACTTC CSVEDPPGSYEQYF
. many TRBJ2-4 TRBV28 TGTGCCAGCAGTTTTGGGACAGCCAAAAACATTCAGTACTTC CASSFGTAKNIQYF
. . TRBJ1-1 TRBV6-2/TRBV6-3 TGTGCCAGCAGTTACGTTCGGGGGGCGCGGAACACTGAAGCTTTCTTT CASSYVRGARNTEAFF
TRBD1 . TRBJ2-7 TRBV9 TGTGCCAGCAGCGTAGGTGACAGGGGGCTCCACGAGCAGTACTTC CASSVGDRGLHEQYF
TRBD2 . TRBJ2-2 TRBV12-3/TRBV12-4 TGTGCCAGCAGTTTATACGGGGGGGGCACCGGGGAGCTGTTTTTT CASSLYGGGTGELFF
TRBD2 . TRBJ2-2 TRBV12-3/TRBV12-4 TGTGCCAGCAGTCTACCGCTAGCGGGGGGGCGCGAGGAGCTGTTTTTT CASSLPLAGGREELFF
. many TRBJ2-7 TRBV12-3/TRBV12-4 TGTGCCAGCACCCTCGGTATGCCCTACGAGCAGTACTTC CASTLGMPYEQYF
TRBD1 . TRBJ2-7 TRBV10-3 TGTGCCATCAGTGATTTTCCGGGACAGGGGCAGGCCGAGCAGTACTTC CAISDFPGQGQAEQYF
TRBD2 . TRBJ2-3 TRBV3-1 TGTGCCAGCAGTCCAAGGTCGCTAGCGGGGGGGCCATCCCCAGATACGCAGTATTTT CASSPRSLAGGPSPDTQYF
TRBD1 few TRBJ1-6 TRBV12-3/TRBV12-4 TGTGCCAGCAGGCGGGACAGCGGGCAAAATTCACCCCTCCACTTT CASRRDSGQNSPLHF
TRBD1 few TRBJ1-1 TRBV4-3 TGCGCCAGCAGCCGCGGGACAGCGACTATTTTGGACACTGAAGCTTTCTTT CASSRGTATILDTEAFF
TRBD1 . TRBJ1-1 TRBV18 TGTGCCAGCTCATCGTACGGGACAGGGGGGAACACTGAAGCTTTCTTT CASSSYGTGGNTEAFF
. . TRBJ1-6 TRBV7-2 TGTGCCAGCAGCTTATTCGAGAATTCACCCCTCCACTTT CASSLFENSPLHF
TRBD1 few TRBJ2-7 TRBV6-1 TGTGCCAGCAGTGAGACAGGGCCCACCTACGAGCAGTACTTC CASSETGPTYEQYF
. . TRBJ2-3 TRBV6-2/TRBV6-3 TGTGCCAGCAGTACCAGCCTGGACAGCGGAACAAAGTATTTT CASSTSLDSGTKYF
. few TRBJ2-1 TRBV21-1 TGTGCCAGCAGCAAAGAGCTCGTAGCCGGGGGAGGGGCCAATGAGCAGTTCTTC CASSKELVAGGGANEQFF
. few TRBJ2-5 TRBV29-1 TGCAGCGTTCGTGGACTCTTGGGGTGGGAGACCCAGTACTTC CSVRGLLGWETQYF
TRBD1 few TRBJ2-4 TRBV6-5 TGTGCCAGCAGTTTCTCCGGGACAGGGGTTGGAGCCAAAAACATTCAGTACTTC CASSFSGTGVGAKNIQYF
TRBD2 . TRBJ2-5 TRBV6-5 TGTGCCAGCAGCCGTAGCGGGGGCGAACAAGAGACCCAGTACTTC CASSRSGGEQETQYF
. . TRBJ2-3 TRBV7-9 TGTGCCAGCAGCCCCGTCCGGGCGGGCACAGATACGCAGTATTTT CASSPVRAGTDTQYF
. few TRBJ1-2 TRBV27 TGTGCCAGCAGCGCAAACCCAACATCCATCTATGGCTACACCTTC CASSANPTSIYGYTF
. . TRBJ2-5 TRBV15 TGTGCCACCAGCAGGGCGGACAGCACACAAGAGACCCAGTACTTC CATSRADSTQETQYF
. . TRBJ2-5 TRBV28 TGTGCCAGCAGAGATTCGTCCGACGCGACCCAGTACTTC CASRDSSDATQYF
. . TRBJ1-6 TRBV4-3 TGCGCCAGCAGCCAAGATCCGGTCCAGGGGTCTTATTCACCCCTCCACTTT CASSQDPVQGSYSPLHF
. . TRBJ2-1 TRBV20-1 TGCAGTGCTCAACCTAGGAACAATGAGCAGTTCTTC CSAQPRNNEQFF
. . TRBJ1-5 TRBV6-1 TGTGCCAGCAGTGAAGCAGAGGGTTCGGGTCAGCCCCAGCATTTT CASSEAEGSGQPQHF
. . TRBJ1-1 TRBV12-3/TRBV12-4 TGTGCCAGCAGTTACCGGGACGGTGAAGCTTTCTTT CASSYRDGEAFF
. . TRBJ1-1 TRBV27 TGTGCCAGCAGAGTCTACGGGAACACTGAAGCTTTCTTT CASRVYGNTEAFF
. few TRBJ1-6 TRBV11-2 TGTGCCAGCAGCCCGAGACCGTACGGGGCAGGGAGGAACTCACCCCTCCACTTT CASSPRPYGAGRNSPLHF
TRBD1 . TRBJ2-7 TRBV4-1 TGCGCCAGCAGCCCCCAGGGGGCTCTCGAGCAGTACTTC CASSPQGALEQYF
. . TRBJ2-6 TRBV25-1 TGTGCCAGCAGTGGGAAAGCAAGAGCCGGGGCCAACGTCCTGACTTTC CASSGKARAGANVLTF
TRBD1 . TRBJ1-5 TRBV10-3 TGTGCCACGCTTGACAGGGTGGGCAATCAGCCCCAGCATTTT CATLDRVGNQPQHF
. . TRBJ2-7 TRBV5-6 TGTGCCAGCAGCTTGGTCGGGGAATCCTACGAGCAGTACTTC CASSLVGESYEQYF
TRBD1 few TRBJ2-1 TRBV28 TGTGCCAGCAGTTCCTCCCCCGGGACAGGTGGTCGGGATGAGCAGTTCTTC CASSSSPGTGGRDEQFF
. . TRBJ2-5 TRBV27 TGTGCCAGCAGTCCGGACGGAAACCAAGAGACCCAGTACTTC CASSPDGNQETQYF
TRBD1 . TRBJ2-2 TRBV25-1 TGTGCCAGCAGTACTGGGGGACAGGGGAACACCGGGGAGCTGTTTTTT CASSTGGQGNTGELFF
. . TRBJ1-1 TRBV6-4 TGTGCCAGCTTCTGTAAGGACAGCCCTAACTCTGAAGCTTTCTTT CASFCKDSPNSEAFF
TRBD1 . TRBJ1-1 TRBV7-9 TGTGCCAGCAGCTCTCCCGGGACAGGGGGCACTGAAGCTTTCTTT CASSSPGTGGTEAFF
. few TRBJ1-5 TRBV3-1 TGTGCCAGCAGCCAAGATAGCATCGGACACAATCAGCCCCAGCATTTT CASSQDSIGHNQPQHF
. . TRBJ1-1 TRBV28 TGTGCCAGCAGCGCCGGGCAGGAGGTTGAAGCTTTCTTT CASSAGQEVEAFF
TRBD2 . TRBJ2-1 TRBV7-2 TGTGCCAGCAGCGTCCCGACTAGCGGGGGCCACTCCTACAATGAGCAGTTCTTC CASSVPTSGGHSYNEQFF
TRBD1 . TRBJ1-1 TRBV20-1 TGCAGTGCCCCCCGGGACAGCCAGAACACTGAAGCTTTCTTT CSAPRDSQNTEAFF
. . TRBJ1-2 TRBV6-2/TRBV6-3 TGTGCCAGCAGTTATCAGAAGAGGGATGGCTACACCTTC CASSYQKRDGYTF
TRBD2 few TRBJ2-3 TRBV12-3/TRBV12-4 TGTGCCAGCCTTCAGGCTAGCGGGGGGGGAGATACGCAGTATTTT CASLQASGGGDTQYF
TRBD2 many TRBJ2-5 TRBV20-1 TGCAGTGCTAGAGGAGTTCTGCTAGCGGGGATGGTGAAAGAGACCCAGTACTTC CSARGVLLAGMVKETQYF
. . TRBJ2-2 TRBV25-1 TGTGCCAGCACCTCTACAGGTTGGACCGGGGAGCTGTTTTTT CASTSTGWTGELFF
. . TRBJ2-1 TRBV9 TGTGCCAGCAGCGTAGAAGGTTCTTCTAGCTCCTACAATGAGCAGTTCTTC CASSVEGSSSSYNEQFF
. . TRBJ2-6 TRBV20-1 TGCAGTGCTAGAGATCTTGGTGGGGCCAACGTCCTGACTTTC CSARDLGGANVLTF
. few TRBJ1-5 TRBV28 TGTGCCAGCTTACCCCCCCTCCTAAGCAATCAGCCCCAGCATTTT CASLPPLLSNQPQHF
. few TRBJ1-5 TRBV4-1 TGCGCCAGCAGCCAAGGGGACCCAGGCGGTCAGCCCCAGCATTTT CASSQGDPGGQPQHF